The entry below describes one T cell receptor beta chain. Antigen: not known. The entry originates in a study of cytomegalovirus exposure and HLA in healthy donors. Germline V gives CDR1 SGHTA, CDR2 FQGNSA. J gave up 3 bases and V 5 bases, and 9 bases lay outside the gene matches. The CDR3 contains 16 residues. It was with 60 Vbeta and 13 Jbeta primers that the PCR ran. Assay: immunoSEQ multiplex PCR; the TCRdb copy retains only in-frame clones and omits some. Of 180,000 or so clones in the sample, 82% were seen once. General observations from the study: Among donors in an Asian-associated ancestry cluster, a later analysis reportedly found fewer N-insertions than the roughly 650-donor mean. Some TCR beta chains (roughly 160 of them) were listed as cytomegalovirus-associated.

Specimen: PBMCs. The V call is TRBV7-2, the J call TRBJ2-3; 9 nucleotides line up with TRBD2. The origin of this receptor is a woman in her fifties or sixties in good health and CMV-seropositive. The CDR3 reads CASSKGAGGLTDTQYF. The CDR3 DNA reads as TGTGCCAGCAGCAAGGGGGCGGGGGGGCTGACAGATACGCAGTATTTT.